These 2 T cell receptor beta chains were all obtained from the same sample, sequenced in a study of CD4+ T cells in melanoma. Sequenced by immunoSEQ multiplex PCR; TCRdb stores in-frame clones only, minus some. The top ten hold about an eighth of the sample, which has 40,000 to 50,000 clones, approximately 89% seen once. Sequencing used peripheral blood. These receptors were collected from a human donor with melanoma.

The chain uses TRBV13 and TRBJ1-1, with D unclear. Germline lookup yields CDR1 PRHDT and CDR2 FYEKMQ (reference sequence). CDR3 length: 11 amino acids. V lost 10 bases, J lost 7 bases, and 13 bases lay in between. CDR3 sequence reads: CAKFRTVEAFF. The CDR3 bases are TGTGCCAAGTTCCGCACGGTTGAAGCTTTCTTT.

The chain combines TRBV6-5 with TRBJ2-3; D possibly uses TRBD1 or TRBD2 (6 bases each). The CDR3 consists of 15 residues. Trimming left V 2 bases short and J 4 bases short, with 13 bases between. Germline V CDR1 and CDR2: MNHEY, SVGAGI. CDR3 in amino acids: CASSYEGGSADTQYF. The DNA of the CDR3 is TGTGCCAGCAGTTACGAGGGGGGATCCGCAGATACGCAGTATTTT.